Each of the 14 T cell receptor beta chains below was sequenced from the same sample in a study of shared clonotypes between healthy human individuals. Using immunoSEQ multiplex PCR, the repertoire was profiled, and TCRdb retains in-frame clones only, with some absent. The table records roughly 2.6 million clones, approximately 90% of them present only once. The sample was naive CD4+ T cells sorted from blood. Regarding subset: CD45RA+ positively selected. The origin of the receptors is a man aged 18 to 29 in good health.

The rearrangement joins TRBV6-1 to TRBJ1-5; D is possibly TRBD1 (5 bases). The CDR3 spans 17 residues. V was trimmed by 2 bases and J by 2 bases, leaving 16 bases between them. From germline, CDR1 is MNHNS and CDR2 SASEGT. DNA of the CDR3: TGTGCCAGCAGTGAATCCTCCCCGGGGGGGGGCAATCAGCCCCAGCATTTT. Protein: CASSESSPGGGNQPQHF.

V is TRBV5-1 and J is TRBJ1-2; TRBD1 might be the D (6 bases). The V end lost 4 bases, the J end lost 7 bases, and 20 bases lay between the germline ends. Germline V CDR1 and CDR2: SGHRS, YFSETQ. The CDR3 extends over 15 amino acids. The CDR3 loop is CASSDGDGGARGYTF. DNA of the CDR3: TGCGCCAGCAGCGATGGAGATGGGGGGGCGCGTGGCTACACCTTC.

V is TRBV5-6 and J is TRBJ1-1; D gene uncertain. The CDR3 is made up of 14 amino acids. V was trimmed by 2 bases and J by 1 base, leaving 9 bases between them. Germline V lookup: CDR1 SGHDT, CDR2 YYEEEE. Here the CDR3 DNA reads TGTGCCAGCAGCTTCCAACGGAAGAACACTGAAGCTTTCTTT. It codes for CASSFQRKNTEAFF.

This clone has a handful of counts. The CDR3 reads CAISNRAEGLQDGYTF. Written as DNA, the CDR3 is TGTGCCATCAGTAACCGGGCAGAAGGACTTCAGGATGGCTACACCTTC. The J gene is TRBJ1-2, the V gene TRBV10-3; D ambiguous. The CDR3 totals 16 residues. The V end lost 5 bases, the J end lost 6 bases, and 22 bases lay between the germline ends. From germline, CDR1 is ENHRY and CDR2 SYGVKD.

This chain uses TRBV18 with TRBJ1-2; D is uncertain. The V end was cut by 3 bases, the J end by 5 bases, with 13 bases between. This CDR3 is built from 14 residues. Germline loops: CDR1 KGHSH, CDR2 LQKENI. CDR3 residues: CASSPLASEYGYTF. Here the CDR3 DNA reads TGTGCCAGCTCACCTCTCGCATCGGAATATGGCTACACCTTC. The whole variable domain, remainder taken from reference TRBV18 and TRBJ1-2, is NAGVMQNPRHLVRRRGQEARLRCSPMKGHSHVYWYRQLPEEGLKFMVYLQKENIIDESGMPKERFSAEFPKEGPSILRIQQVVRGDSAAYFCASSPLASEYGYTFGSGTRLTVV.

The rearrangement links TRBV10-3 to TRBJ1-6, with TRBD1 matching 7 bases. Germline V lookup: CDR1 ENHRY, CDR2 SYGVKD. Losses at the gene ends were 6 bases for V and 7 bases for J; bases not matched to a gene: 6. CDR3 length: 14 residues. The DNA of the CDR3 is TGTGCCATCAGCGAGGACAGGACGAATTCACCCCTCCACTTT. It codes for CAISEDRTNSPLHF.

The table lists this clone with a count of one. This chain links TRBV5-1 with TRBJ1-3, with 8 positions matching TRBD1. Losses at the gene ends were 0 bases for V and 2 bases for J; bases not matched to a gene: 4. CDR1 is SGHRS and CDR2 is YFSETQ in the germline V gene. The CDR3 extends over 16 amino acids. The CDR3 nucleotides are TGCGCCAGCAGCTTGGCGGCAGGGGGCGCTGGAAACACCATATATTTT. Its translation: CASSLAAGGAGNTIYF.

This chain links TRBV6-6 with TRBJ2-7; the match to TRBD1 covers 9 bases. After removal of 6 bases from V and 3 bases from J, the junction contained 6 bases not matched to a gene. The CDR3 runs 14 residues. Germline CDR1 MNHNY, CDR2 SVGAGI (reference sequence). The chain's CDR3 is CASSVRTGVYEQYF. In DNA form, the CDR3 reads TGTGCCAGCAGCGTCCGGACAGGGGTCTACGAGCAGTACTTC.

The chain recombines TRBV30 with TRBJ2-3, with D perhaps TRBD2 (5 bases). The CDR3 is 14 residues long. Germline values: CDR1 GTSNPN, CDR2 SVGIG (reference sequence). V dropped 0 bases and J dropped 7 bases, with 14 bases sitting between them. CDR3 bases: TGTGCCTGGAGTGTATCAGCGCAGCGGAATACGCAGTATTTT. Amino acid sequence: CAWSVSAQRNTQYF.

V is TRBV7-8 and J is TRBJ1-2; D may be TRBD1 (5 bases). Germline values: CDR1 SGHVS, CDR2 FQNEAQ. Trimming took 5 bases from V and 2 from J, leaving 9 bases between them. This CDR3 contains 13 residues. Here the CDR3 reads CASSAGRNYGYTF. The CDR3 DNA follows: TGTGCCAGCAGCGCGGGGCGAAACTATGGCTACACCTTC.

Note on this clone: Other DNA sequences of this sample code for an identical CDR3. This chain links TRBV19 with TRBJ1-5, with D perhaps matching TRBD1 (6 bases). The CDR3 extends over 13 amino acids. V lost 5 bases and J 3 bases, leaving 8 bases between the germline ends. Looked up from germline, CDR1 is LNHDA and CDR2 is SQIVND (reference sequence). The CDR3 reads CASSGQLNQPQHF. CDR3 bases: TGTGCCAGTAGTGGACAGCTCAATCAGCCCCAGCATTTT.

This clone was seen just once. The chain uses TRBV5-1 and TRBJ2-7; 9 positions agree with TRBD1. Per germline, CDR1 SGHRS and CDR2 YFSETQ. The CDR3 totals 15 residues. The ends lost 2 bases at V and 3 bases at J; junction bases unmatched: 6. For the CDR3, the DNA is TGCGCCAGCAGCTTTGAATCGACAGGGGGCTACGAGCAGTACTTC. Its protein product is CASSFESTGGYEQYF.

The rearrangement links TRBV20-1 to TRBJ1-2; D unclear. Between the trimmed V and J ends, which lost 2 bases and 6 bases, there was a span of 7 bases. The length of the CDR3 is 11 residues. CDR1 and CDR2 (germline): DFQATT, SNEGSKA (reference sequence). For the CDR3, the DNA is TGCAGTGCTAGAAAAGTGAATGGCTACACCTTC. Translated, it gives CSARKVNGYTF.

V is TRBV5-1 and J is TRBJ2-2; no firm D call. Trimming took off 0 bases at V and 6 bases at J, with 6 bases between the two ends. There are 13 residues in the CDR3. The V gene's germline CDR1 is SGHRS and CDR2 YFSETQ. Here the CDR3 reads CASSLATAGELFF. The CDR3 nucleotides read TGCGCCAGCAGCTTGGCCACGGCCGGGGAGCTGTTTTTT.